This T cell receptor (beta chain) was retrieved from a study of somatic mutations in cytotoxic T cells in rheumatoid arthritis. Study-level information: Prior to any treatment and right after diagnosis, patient blood (around 28 ml EDTA) was drawn.

Of note for this clone: Its antigen is as yet unknown.

Assay used: immunoSEQ multiplex PCR; TCRdb lists only in-frame clones, some missing. The profile shows over 15,000 clones, approximately 80% of them singletons. Overall study findings and caveats: No antigen targets were known for the expanded CD8+ clones.

In germline, CDR1 is SGDLS, CDR2 YYNGEE. The CDR3 has 18 residues. The trim removed 0 bases at V and 0 bases at J, leaving 6 bases unmatched. Purity of the CD4+ and CD8+ cells, isolated by positive magnetic bead selection, was checked by flow cytometry. The sequenced material came from CD8+ T cells sorted from blood. This receptor was taken from an adult with rheumatoid arthritis. This chain connects TRBV9 to TRBJ2-1, with 10 bases lining up with TRBD2. The CDR3 is CASSVGASGGHSYNEQFF. The DNA of the CDR3 is TGTGCCAGCAGCGTAGGGGCTAGCGGGGGCCACTCCTACAATGAGCAGTTCTTC.